One sample yielded the 14 T cell receptor beta chains listed below, sequenced in a study of blood T cell repertoires in COVID-19. Clones were read by immunoSEQ multiplex PCR, and TCRdb kept only the in-frame ones, dropping some. The data hold about 200,000 clones, with around four fifths observed a single time. Specimen: peripheral blood. Receptors were obtained from a human donor in a cohort sampled during active COVID-19.

This rearrangement joins TRBV18 to TRBJ1-6; 9 nucleotides agree with TRBD1. Germline V lookup: CDR1 KGHSH, CDR2 LQKENI. Trimming removed 4 bases from V and 6 bases from J; junction bases left unmatched: 7. The CDR3 runs 16 residues. The CDR3 loop is CASSLRQGEFNSPLHF. The CDR3 DNA sequence: TGTGCCAGCTCACTCCGACAGGGGGAGTTTAATTCACCCCTCCACTTT.

This sequence joins TRBV19 and TRBJ2-1; 9 nucleotides agree with TRBD2. The CDR3 has 18 residues. Trimming at V came to 3 bases and at J to 1 base, leaving 10 bases not matched to a gene. The germline V gene encodes CDR1 LNHDA and CDR2 SQIVND (reference sequence). CDR3 nucleotides: TGTGCCAGTAGTATCGAGGCGGGAGGGCTTGTTTCCTACAATGAGCAGTTCTTC. Translating it yields CASSIEAGGLVSYNEQFF.

The chain employs TRBV24-1 and TRBJ2-3; 9 nucleotides agree with TRBD1. Per germline, CDR1 KGHDR and CDR2 SFDVKD. The CDR3 contains 13 residues. V trimming: 5 bases; J trimming: 5 bases; junction bases outside the gene matches: 1. The CDR3 DNA reads TGTGCCACCAGTGGGACAGGGGAAGATACGCAGTATTTT. Amino acid sequence: CATSGTGEDTQYF.

Concerning this clone: It is likely a read error, because the conserved phenylalanine at the end of the CDR3 is missing. Because the CDR3's place on the DNA is in doubt, the DNA is left out and the CDR3 is given as listed by TCRdb. The gene calls are TRBV2 and TRBJ2-7; the table's D call TRBD1 went unverified against the DNA. The CDR3 spans 11 residues, counting both ends. Germline CDR1 and CDR2: SNHLY and FYNNEI. This chain's CDR3 is CASSEPDRAFI.

This clone was observed a single time. The gene calls are TRBV19 and TRBJ2-7; 7 nucleotides align to TRBD1. The V gene's germline CDR1 is LNHDA and CDR2 SQIVND (reference sequence). This CDR3 has 17 residues. Germline trimming cut 4 bases from V and 1 base from J; bases unmatched to any gene: 13. The CDR3 loop is CASSRLPGQPRSYEQYF. The CDR3 region has the DNA TGTGCCAGTAGTAGGCTTCCGGGACAGCCACGATCCTACGAGCAGTACTTC.

The chain carries TRBV19 and TRBJ1-5; D unresolved. Germline CDR1 reads LNHDA; CDR2 reads SQIVND (reference sequence). This CDR3 comprises 14 residues. The V gene lost 3 bases and the J gene lost 5 bases, with 11 bases spanning the gap. The CDR3 sequence: CASSIRGPDQPQHF. The CDR3 DNA is TGTGCCAGTAGTATCCGGGGTCCGGATCAGCCCCAGCATTTT.

This chain uses TRBV12-3 or TRBV12-4 with TRBJ2-1, with D perhaps matching TRBD1 (5 bases). V lost 2 bases to trimming and J lost 4 bases, with 6 bases between them. CDR3 size: 13 residues. CDR3 region: CASSLRGYNEQFF. CDR3 bases: TGTGCCAGCAGTTTAAGGGGTTACAATGAGCAGTTCTTC.

This chain links TRBV4-1 with TRBJ2-2, with a weak D call TRBD1 (6 bases). The CDR3 sequence is 16 residues long. CDR1 is MGHRA, CDR2 YSYEKL, per germline. V lost 5 bases and J lost 0, with 13 bases in between. The CDR3 nucleotides are TGCGCCAGCAGCGGGACACCAACCCCGAACACCGGGGAGCTGTTTTTT. Amino acids: CASSGTPTPNTGELFF.

This rearrangement joins TRBV5-1 to TRBJ1-1, with a possible D match to TRBD1 (5 bases). The CDR3 consists of 14 residues. The germline V and J ends were trimmed by 4 bases and 1 base, with 11 bases remaining between them. Per the germline V gene, CDR1 is SGHRS and CDR2 is YFSETQ. The CDR3 DNA reads as TGCGCCAGCAGCGGCGGGGCCCAGAACACTGAAGCTTTCTTT. Translating it yields CASSGGAQNTEAFF.

The V call is TRBV2, the J call TRBJ1-1; no clear D gene. The CDR3 is 14 amino acids. Trimming shortened V by 6 bases and J by 5 bases, and 16 bases separated the two germline ends. The germline V gene has CDR1 SNHLY and CDR2 FYNNEI. Here the CDR3 reads CASSPSTRETEAFF. The CDR3 nucleotides read TGTGCCAGCAGCCCCTCAACCCGAGAGACTGAAGCTTTCTTT.

The chain carries TRBV15 and TRBJ1-1; D is possibly TRBD1 (6 bases). This CDR3 is 14 amino acids long. The germline V gene encodes CDR1 LNHNV and CDR2 YYDKDF (reference sequence). V was shortened by 5 bases and J by 1 base, with 11 bases between the two germline ends. The CDR3 spells CATSGGQWNTEAFF. The CDR3 nucleotides read TGTGCCACCAGCGGGGGACAATGGAACACTGAAGCTTTCTTT.

The rearrangement uses TRBV5-5 and TRBJ2-7, with 12 bases lining up with TRBD2. Trimming cost V 1 base and J 2 bases; bases outside gene matches: 4. The CDR3 consists of 16 residues. The germline gives CDR1 SGHKS, CDR2 YYEKEE (reference sequence). In DNA form, the CDR3 reads TGTGCCAGCAGCTTGCAGCTAGCGGGAGGGCCCTACGAGCAGTACTTC. Translation gives CASSLQLAGGPYEQYF.

The chain recombines TRBV6-6 with TRBJ1-6; D possibly corresponds to TRBD1 (5 bases). CDR3 length: 13 residues. Trimming cost V 7 bases and J 9 bases, with 13 bases left between them. CDR1 MNHNY and CDR2 SVGAGI come from the germline V gene (reference sequence). As DNA, the CDR3 is TGTGCCAGCAAAGACCCGACAGTTTCACCCCTCCACTTT. Protein sequence: CASKDPTVSPLHF.

This clone was observed a few times. The V gene is TRBV24-1, the J gene TRBJ2-3; tentatively, D is TRBD2 (6 bases). Trimming left V 9 bases short and J 2 bases short, with 14 bases between. Looked up from germline, CDR1 is KGHDR and CDR2 is SFDVKD. The CDR3 length is 14 residues. CDR3 coding DNA: TGTGCCACCTCCCTAGCGCACCACACAGATACGCAGTATTTT. Its protein is CATSLAHHTDTQYF.